The 10 T cell receptor beta chains below all came from one sample that was sequenced in a study of blood T cells in healthy people across ages. Using a J-beta primer mix together with a sample-barcoded 5' primer, a second PCR was run for about 7 to 12 cycles. TCRdb redid the calling of the 5' RACE reads with MiXCR, one entry per CDR3 protein. The sample includes about 800,000 distinct CDR3 sequences, around 25% of them seen just once. Another study also made use of these data, one on T cells of mothers and their children.

The specimen was blood. The receptor set was obtained from a boy aged 10-17 years in good health.

There are a few counts of this clonotype. The chain employs TRBV28 and TRBJ2-5; 14 bases fit TRBD2. The J call may be in error: the DNA end matches TRBJ2-1 better. This CDR3 contains 18 residues. Germline V gene sequence: CDR1 MDHEN, CDR2 SYDVKM. This CDR3 reads CASRPKTPGLAGVIEQFF. As DNA, the CDR3 is TGTGCCAGCAGACCTAAGACTCCGGGACTAGCGGGAGTGATTGAGCAGTTCTTC.

V is TRBV7-9 and J is TRBJ1-1; D gene unclear. Germline V gene sequence: CDR1 SEHNR, CDR2 FQNEAQ (reference sequence). The V and J ends lost 4 bases and 5 bases respectively, with 14 bases between them. This CDR3 has 14 residues. The CDR3 loop is CASSSGELRTEAFF. CDR3 coding DNA: TGTGCCAGCAGCTCCGGGGAGTTGAGAACTGAAGCTTTCTTT.

The chain combines TRBV28 with TRBJ2-7, with 10 bases matching TRBD1. This CDR3 spans 15 amino acids. V was pared by 4 bases and J by 5 bases, with 8 bases of the junction left unmatched. Germline V gene lookup returns CDR1 MDHEN and CDR2 SYDVKM. CDR3 coding DNA: TGTGCCAGCAGTTCCCCCGGGACAGGGGACCACGAGCAGTACTTC. Translation gives CASSSPGTGDHEQYF.

V is TRBV12-3 or TRBV12-4 and J is TRBJ2-5; D possibly corresponds to TRBD2 (6 bases). The CDR3 consists of 14 residues. V lost 5 bases and J 5 bases, leaving 15 bases between the germline ends. The CDR3 sequence is CASSDAGSLETQYF. The CDR3, as DNA: TGTGCCAGCAGTGATGCCGGGAGTTTGGAGACCCAGTACTTC.

The CDR3 DNA reads TGTGCCAGTAGCCACAGAGATCAGCCCCAGCATTTT. The encoded protein is CASSHRDQPQHF. The chain has TRBV19 and TRBJ1-5; no reliable D call. CDR1 is LNHDA, CDR2 SQIVND, per germline (reference sequence). Trimming took 6 bases from V and 5 from J, leaving 8 bases between them. The CDR3 extends over 12 amino acids.

This clonotype was counted only a few times. The chain recombines TRBV4-3 with TRBJ2-5; a possible D gene is TRBD2 (6 bases). The assigned J gene may be wrong: the sequence end matches TRBJ2-7 better. The CDR3 has 15 residues. CDR1 and CDR2 (germline): LGHNA, YSLEER. This CDR3 reads CASSPQEGVPYEQYF. DNA of the CDR3: TGCGCCAGCAGCCCTCAGGAGGGTGTTCCCTACGAGCAGTACTTC.

The V gene is TRBV20-1, the J gene TRBJ1-2, with a weak D call TRBD1 (5 bases). CDR1 is DFQATT and CDR2 is SNEGSKA in the germline V gene (reference sequence). V was pared by 0 bases and J by 3 bases, with 14 bases between. This CDR3 region has 15 residues. The CDR3 loop reads CSARDRRGQYYGYTF. The CDR3 nucleotides read TGCAGTGCTAGAGATCGGAGGGGCCAATACTATGGCTACACCTTC.

V and J are TRBV4-3 and TRBJ2-7; no firm D call. CDR3 size: 15 residues. Trimming stripped 0 bases from V and 1 base from J, with 10 bases between. Germline CDR1 LGHNA, CDR2 YSLEER. The CDR3 DNA reads TGCGCCAGCAGCCAAGACCGACACCTTTCCTACGAGCAGTACTTC. Amino acids: CASSQDRHLSYEQYF.

This chain's CDR3 is CASSFSLAGVEQFF. CDR3 coding DNA: TGTGCCAGCAGCTTTAGTCTAGCGGGAGTTGAGCAGTTCTTC. The V gene is TRBV5-4, the J gene TRBJ2-1, with TRBD2 matching 10 bases. V dropped 2 bases and J dropped 9; count of bases not matched to a gene: 5. The CDR3 spans 14 residues. CDR1 is SGHNT, CDR2 YYREEE, per germline (reference sequence).

This clonotype was counted between two and nine times. The chain is built from TRBV10-3 and TRBJ2-5, with no clear D. The better agreement between TRBJ2-7 and the DNA end casts doubt on the J call. This CDR3 spans 13 amino acids. Looked up from germline, CDR1 is ENHRY and CDR2 is SYGVKD. The CDR3 loop is CAISEGGMYEQYF. CDR3 coding DNA: TGTGCCATCAGTGAGGGTGGGATGTACGAGCAGTACTTC.